This TCR beta chain was identified in a study of tumor-infiltrating lymphocytes in primary liver carcinoma. Study in general: These patients were men and women whose ages were 30 to 69 years. Study results and limitations: Tumors and blood were compared for top-250-clone fraction, and tumors had the significantly higher value (p = 0.039).

Researchers generated TCR beta cDNA from approximately 0.55 ug of total RNA, relying on a constant-region primer. Sequencing libraries for TCR beta derived from three nested multiplex PCR rounds that used slightly modified ARM-PCR. Two initial PCR rounds of about 11 cycles each paired TRBV1-TRBV30 forward primers with a C-beta reverse primer. TCRdb itself ran the multiplex PCR reads through MiXCR, one entry per CDR3 protein. In the table there are hundreds of thousands of distinct CDR3 sequences, less than 75% of which are singletons. Points on this clonotype: Antigen: not known. Because it lacks the conserved phenylalanine or tryptophan at the end, this CDR3 is likely a read error.

For blood RNA, unsorted whole blood served as the source, and germline DNA was extracted too. At sampling, these chronic HBV carriers had received no treatment. Germline V gene sequence: CDR1 SGHAT, CDR2 FQNNGV. The CDR3 totals 14 residues. V was trimmed by 3 bases and J by 3 bases, leaving 9 bases between them. This receptor was taken from a man aged 35 to 55 with primary liver carcinoma and hepatitis B virus infection. The chain combines TRBV11-2 with TRBJ2-1; D may be TRBD2 (5 bases). The sequenced sample was peripheral blood. The CDR3 loop reads CASSFSGFYNEQFL. CDR3 in DNA: TGTGCCAGCAGCTTTTCGGGATTCTACAATGAGCAGTTCTTA.